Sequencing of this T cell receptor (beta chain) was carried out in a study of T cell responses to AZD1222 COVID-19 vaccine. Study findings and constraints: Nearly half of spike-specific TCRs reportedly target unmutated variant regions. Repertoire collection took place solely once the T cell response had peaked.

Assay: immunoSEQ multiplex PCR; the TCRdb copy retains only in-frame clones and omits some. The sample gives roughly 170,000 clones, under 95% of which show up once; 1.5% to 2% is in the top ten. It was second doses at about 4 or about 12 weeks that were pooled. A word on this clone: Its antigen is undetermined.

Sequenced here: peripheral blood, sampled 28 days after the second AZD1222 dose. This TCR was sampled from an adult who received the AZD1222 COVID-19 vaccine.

The CDR3 sequence: CATSSGYGYTF. In DNA form, the CDR3 reads TGTGCCACCAGTTCCGGTTATGGCTACACCTTC. J is TRBJ1-2 and V is TRBV24-1; D remains unclear. Germline assignment: CDR1 KGHDR and CDR2 SFDVKD. Trimming took 6 bases from V and 5 from J, leaving 6 bases between them. This CDR3 region has 11 residues.